This TCR beta chain originates from a study of control samples from healthy donors and cancer patients. Generated by immunoSEQ multiplex PCR, the TCRdb table keeps only in-frame clones and is missing some. The data contain around 130,000 clones, approximately 87% of them singletons. The CDR3 sequence is 14 residues long. The germline V and J ends were trimmed by 0 bases and 0 bases, with 6 bases remaining between them. Germline V gives CDR1 SGHAT, CDR2 FQNNGV. V and J are TRBV11-2 and TRBJ2-7; D call uncertain. Sequenced input: blood. This receptor was identified in a young man in good health. The CDR3 nucleotides are TGTGCCAGCAGCTTAGATCGCAGCTCCTACGAGCAGTACGTC. It is translated as CASSLDRSSYEQYV.